The 21 T cell receptor beta chains below come from one sample, sequenced in a study of blood T cell repertoires in COVID-19 (dated by TCRdb to about 2020). The library relied on the immunoSEQ multiplex PCR assay. The source is immuneACCESS, and TCRdb retained only in-frame sequences with V and J called. Part of the clones is not carried over; for the studies checked, unresolved V genes explain less than half of this, and the remainder is unexplained. The table for this sample lists about 220,000 clones; approximately 77% of them were counted only once. The biggest ten clones account for approximately 3.8% of the sample. The sample comprised peripheral blood. These receptors all stem from an elderly woman with acute or convalescent COVID-19.

V and J are TRBV11-2 and TRBJ1-1; D call uncertain. Germline loops: CDR1 SGHAT, CDR2 FQNNGV. Trimming left V 5 bases short and J 5 bases short, with 12 bases between. The CDR3 contains 13 residues. CDR3 sequence: CASSLGGFTEAFF. Written as DNA, the CDR3 is TGTGCCAGCAGCCTAGGCGGTTTTACTGAAGCTTTCTTT.

The rearrangement joins TRBV9 to TRBJ1-1, with 7 bases fitting TRBD1. CDR3 length: 15 amino acids. V trimming: 1 base; J trimming: 0 bases; junction bases outside the gene matches: 3. Germline CDR1 SGDLS, CDR2 YYNGEE. As DNA, the CDR3 is TGTGCCAGCAGCGTACAGGGACAGATGAACACTGAAGCTTTCTTT. This sequence encodes CASSVQGQMNTEAFF.

The chain links TRBV5-1 to TRBJ2-7; D may be TRBD2 (7 bases). Germline V gene data show CDR1 as SGHRS and CDR2 as YFSETQ. With 0 bases removed from V and 5 bases from J, the gap between germline ends came to 15 bases. This CDR3 contains 15 residues. The CDR3, as DNA: TGCGCCAGCAGCTTGGAAGGGGGGGATTCACACGAGCAGTACTTC. Its protein is CASSLEGGDSHEQYF.

The CDR3 DNA is TGCAGTGCTAGTCGCACAGGGATAATAAAGCATGAAAAACTGTTTTTT. Amino acids: CSASRTGIIKHEKLFF. The gene calls are TRBV20-1 and TRBJ1-4; D may be TRBD1 (6 bases). Germline values: CDR1 DFQATT, CDR2 SNEGSKA (reference sequence). V was shortened by 3 bases and J by 6 bases, with 20 bases between the two germline ends. The CDR3 runs 16 residues.

This clone has a handful of counts. The V call is TRBV7-2, the J call TRBJ1-2; D unresolved. Germline V gene sequence: CDR1 SGHTA, CDR2 FQGNSA. CDR3 length: 15 residues. The V and J ends lost 4 bases and 5 bases respectively, with 17 bases between them. In DNA, the CDR3 is TGTGCCAGCAGCTCCGCCGGGTGGGTTCGGTATGGCTACACCTTC. Translation gives CASSSAGWVRYGYTF.

V gene TRBV19 combines with J gene TRBJ1-2, with 8 bases lining up with TRBD1. The V and J ends lost 4 bases and 2 bases, in that order; junction bases with no gene match: 3. Germline CDR1 reads LNHDA; CDR2 reads SQIVND (reference sequence). The CDR3 has 14 amino acids. The CDR3 is CASSTGQDNYGYTF. The CDR3 nucleotides read TGTGCCAGTAGTACGGGACAGGACAACTATGGCTACACCTTC.

The chain has TRBV9 and TRBJ2-2; 11 nucleotides align to TRBD2. Germline V gives CDR1 SGDLS, CDR2 YYNGEE. This CDR3 is 14 amino acids long. V was clipped by 1 base and J by 7 bases; unmatched bases: 0. The CDR3 DNA reads TGTGCCAGCAGCGTACTAGCGGGGGGCGGGGAGCTGTTTTTT. This encodes CASSVLAGGGELFF.

The J gene is TRBJ1-4, the V gene TRBV10-3, with D possibly being TRBD1 (5 bases). Deletions cut 0 bases from V and 6 bases from J, with 17 bases between. Germline V CDR1 and CDR2: ENHRY, SYGVKD. The CDR3 is 17 amino acids. CDR3 coding DNA: TGTGCCATCAGTGAGTCGTCCAGGGTAGGGTCGCATGAAAAACTGTTTTTT. The encoded protein is CAISESSRVGSHEKLFF.

The chain recombines TRBV19 with TRBJ2-7; a possible D gene is TRBD1 (6 bases). Germline values: CDR1 LNHDA, CDR2 SQIVND (reference sequence). The length of the CDR3 is 16 residues. Trimming took off 5 bases at V and 7 bases at J, with 24 bases between the two ends. CDR3 nucleotides: TGTGCCAGTAGTTTCTCTATACGGGACACCCCGAAGGAGCAGTACTTC. This translates into CASSFSIRDTPKEQYF.

This chain links TRBV19 with TRBJ1-4; 7 nucleotides line up with TRBD1. The CDR3 loop spans 14 amino acids. Trimming took 7 bases from V and 10 from J; bases not matched to a gene: 12. The germline gives CDR1 LNHDA, CDR2 SQIVND (reference sequence). CDR3 DNA: TGTGCCAGTACCCCGGGGGACAGCGAGGGAAAACTGTTTTTT. Encoded protein: CASTPGDSEGKLFF.

This chain connects TRBV6-6 to TRBJ1-2; D might be TRBD1 (6 bases). CDR1 is MNHNY, CDR2 SVGAGI, per germline (reference sequence). The ends were cut back, 2 bases at V and 6 bases at J, with 13 bases in the middle. CDR3 length equals 14 residues. CDR3: CASSYGQNIDGYTF. The CDR3 nucleotides read TGTGCCAGCAGTTACGGACAGAATATTGATGGCTACACCTTC.

This clone was seen a single time. CDR3 sequence (DNA): TGTGCCAGCAGCCCCTCGGAGGCGGGGTTTGATCCAGATACGCAGTATTTT. Translation: CASSPSEAGFDPDTQYF. This sequence joins TRBV21-1 and TRBJ2-3; the D segment call TRBD2 is taken from the table without a DNA check. TRBV21-1 is given as a pseudogene. This CDR3 region has 17 residues.

The chain couples TRBV5-1 to TRBJ1-2; weak D call: TRBD1 (6 bases). The CDR3 extends over 13 amino acids. Germline CDR1 and CDR2: SGHRS and YFSETQ. The V end lost 0 bases, the J end lost 10 bases, and 13 bases lay between the germline ends. The CDR3 coding sequence is TGCGCCAGCAGCTTGGCTGGACAGCCCTACTACACCTTC. Translation: CASSLAGQPYYTF.

The rearrangement uses TRBV3-1 (or the pseudogene TRBV3-2) and TRBJ1-1; 7 nucleotides match TRBD1. CDR1 is LGHDT, CDR2 YNNKEL, per germline (reference sequence). V lost 1 base to trimming and J lost 1 base; unmatched junction nucleotides: 0. This CDR3 has 14 amino acids. The CDR3, as DNA: TGTGCCAGCAGCCAAGGACAGGGGAACACTGAAGCTTTCTTT. As protein: CASSQGQGNTEAFF.

The rearrangement joins TRBV18 to TRBJ2-1, with D possibly being TRBD1 (5 bases). Deletions cut 8 bases from V and 0 bases from J, with 11 bases between. The CDR3 has 14 residues. The germline V gene encodes CDR1 KGHSH and CDR2 LQKENI. CDR3 residues: CASQQESSYNEQFF. CDR3 sequence (DNA): TGTGCCAGCCAACAGGAGAGCTCCTACAATGAGCAGTTCTTC.

V gene TRBV7-9 combines with J gene TRBJ1-4; D possibly corresponds to TRBD1 (6 bases). Looked up from germline, CDR1 is SEHNR and CDR2 is FQNEAQ (reference sequence). CDR3 size: 15 residues. V gave up 3 bases and J gave up 0 bases, with 8 bases separating them. CDR3 coding DNA: TGTGCCAGCAGCTTTGGACAGACAACTAATGAAAAACTGTTTTTT. Its protein product is CASSFGQTTNEKLFF.

Here the CDR3 DNA reads TGCGCCAGCAGCTTGGAAGGGGGTAATTCACCCCTCCACTTT. Its translation: CASSLEGGNSPLHF. The chain couples TRBV5-1 to TRBJ1-6; TRBD1 might be the D (6 bases). Trimming took 0 bases from V and 6 from J, leaving 7 bases between them. The germline V gene encodes CDR1 SGHRS and CDR2 YFSETQ. The CDR3 contains 14 residues. The full variable domain, its missing parts supplied by reference TRBV5-1 and TRBJ1-6, is KAGVTQTPRYLIKTRGQQVTLSCSPISGHRSVSWYQQTPGQGLQFLFEYFSETQRNKGNFPGRFSGRQFSNSRSEMNVSTLELGDSALYLCASSLEGGNSPLHFGNGTRLTVT.

The rearrangement links TRBV27 to TRBJ2-3, with TRBD2 matching 11 bases. CDR1 is MNHEY, CDR2 SMNVEV, per germline (reference sequence). After removal of 0 bases from V and 2 bases from J, the junction contained 7 bases not matched to a gene. The CDR3 spans 18 residues. The CDR3 nucleotides are TGTGCCAGCAGTTTATCCGCTAGCGGGGGGACCTACACAGATACGCAGTATTTT. Its translation is CASSLSASGGTYTDTQYF.

This clone showed up just once. V gene TRBV6-1 combines with J gene TRBJ1-2; D is perhaps TRBD1 (5 bases). Germline loops: CDR1 MNHNS, CDR2 SASEGT. The V gene lost 2 bases and the J gene lost 8 bases, with 9 bases spanning the gap. The CDR3 loop spans 12 amino acids. CDR3 bases: TGTGCCAGCAGTGAACTGCGACAGGGCTACACCTTC. It translates to CASSELRQGYTF.

The rearrangement joins TRBV25-1 to TRBJ2-1; TRBD2 aligns across 8 bases. CDR3 length: 16 residues. Germline CDR1 MGHDK, CDR2 SYGVNS. J gave up 3 bases and V 2 bases, and 6 bases lay outside the gene matches. The CDR3 DNA reads TGTGCCAGCAGTGAACGCGCGGGGGGAAGCTACAATGAGCAGTTCTTC. It is translated as CASSERAGGSYNEQFF.

This clone was picked up a small number of times. The CDR3 DNA sequence: TGTGCCAGCAGCTTGGGCAGCGGCCGTAATTCACCCCTCCACTTT. This encodes CASSLGSGRNSPLHF. The rearrangement links TRBV7-2 to TRBJ1-6; the D is unclear. The germline V and J ends were trimmed by 3 bases and 6 bases, with 12 bases remaining between them. CDR3 size: 15 residues. The V gene's germline CDR1 is SGHTA and CDR2 FQGNSA.